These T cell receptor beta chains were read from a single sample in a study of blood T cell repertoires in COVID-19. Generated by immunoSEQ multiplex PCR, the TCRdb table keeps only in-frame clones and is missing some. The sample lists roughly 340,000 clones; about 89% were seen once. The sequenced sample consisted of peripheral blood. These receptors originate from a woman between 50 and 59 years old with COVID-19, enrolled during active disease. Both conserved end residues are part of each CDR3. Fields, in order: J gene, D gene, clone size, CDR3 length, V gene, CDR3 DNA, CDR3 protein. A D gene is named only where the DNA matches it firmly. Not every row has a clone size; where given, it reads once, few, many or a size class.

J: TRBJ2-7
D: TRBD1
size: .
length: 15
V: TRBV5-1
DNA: TGCGCCAGCAGTATTTTAGGGGACAGGGTCAACGAGCAGTACTTC
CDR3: CASSILGDRVNEQYF

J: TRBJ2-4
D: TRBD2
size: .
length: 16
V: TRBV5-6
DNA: TGTGCCAGCAGCTTGGCCGGCGGGAGGGCCAAAAACATTCAGTACTTC
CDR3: CASSLAGGRAKNIQYF

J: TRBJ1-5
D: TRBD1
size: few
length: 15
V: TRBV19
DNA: TGTGCCAGTAGCCTCATAACAGGGGGCTATAAGCCCCAGCATTTT
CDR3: CASSLITGGYKPQHF

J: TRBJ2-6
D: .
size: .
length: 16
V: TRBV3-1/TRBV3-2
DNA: TGTGCCAGCAGCCGCAGAACAGGGATCAGGGCCAACGTCCTGACTTTC
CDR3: CASSRRTGIRANVLTF

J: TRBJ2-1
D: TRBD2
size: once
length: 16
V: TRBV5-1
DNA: TGCGCCAGCAGCTTGAGGGCTAGCGGACCCGACAGTGAGCAGTTCTTC
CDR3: CASSLRASGPDSEQFF

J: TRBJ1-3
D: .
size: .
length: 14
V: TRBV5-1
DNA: TGCGCCAGCAGCTTCGACAGGCCTGGAAACACCATATATTTT
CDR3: CASSFDRPGNTIYF

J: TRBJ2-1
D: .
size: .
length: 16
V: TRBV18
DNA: TGTGCCAGCTCACCAATGGCCCCCAGCTCCTACAATGAGCAGTTCTTC
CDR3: CASSPMAPSSYNEQFF

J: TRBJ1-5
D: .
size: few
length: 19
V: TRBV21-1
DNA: TGTGCCAGCCCCAAAAGCGCGGGGGGGACAGTTCCCGTCGGGCAGCCCCAGCATTTT
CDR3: CASPKSAGGTVPVGQPQHF

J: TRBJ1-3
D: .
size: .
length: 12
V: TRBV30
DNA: TGTGCCTGGACAGTCCCTGGAAACACCATATATTTT
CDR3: CAWTVPGNTIYF

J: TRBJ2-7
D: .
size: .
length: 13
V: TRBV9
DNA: TGTGCCAGCAGCTCTAGACCCCACTACGAGCAGTACTTC
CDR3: CASSSRPHYEQYF

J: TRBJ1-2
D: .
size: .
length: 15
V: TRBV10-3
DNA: TGTGCCATCAGTGGAGGAGGCCCCGAGCAATATGGCTACACCTTC
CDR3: CAISGGGPEQYGYTF

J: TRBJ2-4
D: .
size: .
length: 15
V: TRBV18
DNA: TGTGCCAGCTCACCTGAATTACTAGCCAAAAACATTCAGTACTTC
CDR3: CASSPELLAKNIQYF

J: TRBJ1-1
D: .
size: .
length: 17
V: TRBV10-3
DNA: TGTGCCATCAGTGAGGGGGCAGGGTTCCCCTCGAACACTGAAGCTTTCTTT
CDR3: CAISEGAGFPSNTEAFF

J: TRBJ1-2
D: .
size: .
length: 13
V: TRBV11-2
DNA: TGTGCCAGCAGCTTTACAGGGAACTATGGCTACACCTTC
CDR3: CASSFTGNYGYTF

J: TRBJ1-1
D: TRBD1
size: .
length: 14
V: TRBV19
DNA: TGTGCCAGTAATGCAGGGACAGGGGTCACTGAAGCTTTCTTT
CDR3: CASNAGTGVTEAFF

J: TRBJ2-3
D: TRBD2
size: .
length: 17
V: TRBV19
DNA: TGTGCCAGTAGTATATATCCCCCAGCGGGAGGATCAGATACGCAGTATTTT
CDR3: CASSIYPPAGGSDTQYF

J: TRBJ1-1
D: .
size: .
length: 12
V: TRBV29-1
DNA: TGCAGCGTCAGGGAGGGTGGAACTGAAGCTTTCTTT
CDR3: CSVREGGTEAFF

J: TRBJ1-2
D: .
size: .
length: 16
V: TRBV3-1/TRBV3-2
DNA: TGTGCCAGCAGCCAACTACGGGGGTCGGGATCCTATGGCTACACCTTC
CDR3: CASSQLRGSGSYGYTF

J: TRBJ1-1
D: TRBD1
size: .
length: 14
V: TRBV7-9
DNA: TGTGCCAGCAGCCTCACAGGGGTGAACACTGAAGCTTTCTTT
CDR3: CASSLTGVNTEAFF

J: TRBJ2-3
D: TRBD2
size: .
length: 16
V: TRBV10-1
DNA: TGCGCCAGCAGTGAGTCGGCTAGCGGGAGCAAATATACGCAGTATTTT
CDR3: CASSESASGSKYTQYF

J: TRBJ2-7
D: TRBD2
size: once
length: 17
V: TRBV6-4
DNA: TGTGCCAGCAGTGTCCCGACTAGCGGGAGGCCCCTTATAGGGCAGTACTTC
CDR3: CASSVPTSGRPLIGQYF

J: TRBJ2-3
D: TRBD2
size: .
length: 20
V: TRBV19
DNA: TGTGCCAGTAGTATAGCTAAGCGGGGGCAGCCTCAAGGTCGGACAGATACGCAGTATTTT
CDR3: CASSIAKRGQPQGRTDTQYF